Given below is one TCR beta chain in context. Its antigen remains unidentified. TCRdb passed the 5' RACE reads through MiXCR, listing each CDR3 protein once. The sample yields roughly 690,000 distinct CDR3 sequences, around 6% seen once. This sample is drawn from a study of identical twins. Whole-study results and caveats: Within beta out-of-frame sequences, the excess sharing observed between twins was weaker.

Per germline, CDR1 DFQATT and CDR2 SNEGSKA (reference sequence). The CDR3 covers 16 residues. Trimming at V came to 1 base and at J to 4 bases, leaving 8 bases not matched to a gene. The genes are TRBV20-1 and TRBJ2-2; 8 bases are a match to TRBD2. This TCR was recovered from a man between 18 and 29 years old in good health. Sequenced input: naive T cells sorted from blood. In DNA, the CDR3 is TGCAGTGCTAGAGCCCCAAGCGGGAGAAGCACCGGGGAGCTGTTTTTT. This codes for CSARAPSGRSTGELFF.